This TCR beta chain was sequenced for a study of blood T cell repertoires in COVID-19. Study-wide background: Samples representing acute and convalescent COVID-19 were sourced from the United States, Italy and Spain. T cells, B-cell-depleted T cells, or PBMCs provided the cDNA or gDNA that served as material.

Trimming at V came to 5 bases and at J to 6 bases, leaving 9 bases not matched to a gene. CDR1 is SGHTA, CDR2 FQGNSA, per germline. This CDR3 is built from 15 residues. Per the original data handling: How many nucleated cells were present was estimated from reference gene primer amplification. TCRdb keeps only in-frame clones here, not all; method: immunoSEQ multiplex PCR. V, J and clone size derive from that table, while D and trimming were established from the DNA sequence. The sample lists 130,000 to 150,000 clones, around 87% occurring once. This receptor was identified in a woman aged 55 to 70 with active COVID-19. The source material was peripheral blood. V is TRBV7-2 and J is TRBJ2-1, with 8 bases that match TRBD1. The CDR3 coding sequence is TGTGCCAGCAGCCTTACAGGGGGTAGGTCCAATGAGCAGTTCTTC. It codes for CASSLTGGRSNEQFF.